Each of the 4 T cell receptor beta chains below was sequenced from the same sample in a study of cytomegalovirus exposure and HLA in healthy donors (dated by TCRdb to about 2017). Libraries came from the immunoSEQ multiplex PCR assay. A mixture of 60 forward primers for TCR Vbeta segments and 13 reverse primers for TCR Jbeta segments was used in the multiplex PCR. Drawn from immuneACCESS, this table holds only the in-frame rearrangements with V and J called that TCRdb kept. Clones are partly lost; checked studies trace under half to an unresolved V gene and leave the rest unexplained. The sample's table covers about 75,000 clones. The ten most abundant clones make up around 2.5% of the sample. The sample was PBMCs. Receptors were obtained from a man between 35 and 55 years old in good health and CMV-seronegative.

The chain links TRBV19 to TRBJ1-5, with 8 bases that match TRBD1. Germline V CDR1 and CDR2: LNHDA, SQIVND (reference sequence). CDR3 size: 15 residues. Unmatched junction bases numbered 4, after V lost 5 bases and J lost 1 base. CDR3 sequence: CASSQTGGSNQPQHF. The DNA for the CDR3 is TGTGCCAGTAGTCAAACAGGGGGGAGCAATCAGCCCCAGCATTTT.

CDR3 coding DNA: TGTGCCAGCAGTCGGACAGGGAGCAGCAATCAGCCCCAGCATTTT. Its translation is CASSRTGSSNQPQHF. J is TRBJ1-5 and V is TRBV28; 8 bases line up with TRBD1. Trimming at V came to 5 bases and at J to 1 base, leaving 4 bases not matched to a gene. The CDR3 is 15 amino acids. Germline values: CDR1 MDHEN, CDR2 SYDVKM.

V is TRBV7-8 and J is TRBJ2-3; TRBD2 matches 9 bases. Per germline, CDR1 SGHVS and CDR2 FQNEAQ. Trimming removed 1 base from V and 5 bases from J; junction bases left unmatched: 4. This CDR3 contains 15 residues. The CDR3: CASSLGGGARDTQYF. The CDR3 region has the DNA TGTGCCAGCAGCTTAGGCGGGGGGGCAAGAGATACGCAGTATTTT.

The chain links TRBV4-1 to TRBJ1-2; possible D gene TRBD1, 6 bases. V was cut by 0 bases and J by 8 bases, with 13 bases left in between. This CDR3 region has 14 residues. Germline CDR1 and CDR2: MGHRA and YSYEKL. In DNA, the CDR3 is TGCGCCAGCAGCCAAGATTCCACAGGGAGAGGCTACACCTTC. It is translated as CASSQDSTGRGYTF.